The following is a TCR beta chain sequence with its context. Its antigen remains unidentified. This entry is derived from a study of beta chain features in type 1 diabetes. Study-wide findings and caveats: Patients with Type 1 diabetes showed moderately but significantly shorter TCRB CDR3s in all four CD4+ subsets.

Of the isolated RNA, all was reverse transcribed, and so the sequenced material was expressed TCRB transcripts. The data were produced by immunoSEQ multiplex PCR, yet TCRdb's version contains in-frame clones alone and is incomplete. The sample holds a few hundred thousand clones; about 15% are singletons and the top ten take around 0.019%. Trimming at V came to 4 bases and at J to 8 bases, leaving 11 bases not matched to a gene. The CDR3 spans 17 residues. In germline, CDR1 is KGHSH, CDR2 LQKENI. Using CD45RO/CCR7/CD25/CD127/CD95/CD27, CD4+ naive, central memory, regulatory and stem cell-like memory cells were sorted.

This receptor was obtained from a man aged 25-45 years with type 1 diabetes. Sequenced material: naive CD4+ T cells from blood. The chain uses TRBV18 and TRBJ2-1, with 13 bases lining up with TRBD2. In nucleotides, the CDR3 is TGTGCCAGCTCACTAGCCCTACTAGCGGGGGGGCTGGATGAGCAGTTCTTC. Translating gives CASSLALLAGGLDEQFF.